This TCR beta chain stems from a study of blood T cells in healthy people across ages. Regarding the study as a whole: Expanded clonotype shifts may have been confounded, as the donors had an unknown CMV status. Age advanced and TCR beta diversity per million T cells fell, roughly linearly. When set beside aged donors, long-lived donors presented more naive CD4+ cells and higher diversity.

This clonotype was found many times. Its antigen is not identified. A second 7 to 11 cycle PCR used barcoded and J-beta primers. TCRdb recomputed calls from the 5' RACE reads with MiXCR, one row per CDR3 protein. The profile shows 550,000 to 650,000 distinct CDR3 sequences, about 30% of them singletons. Germline values: CDR1 DFQATT, CDR2 SNEGSKA (reference sequence). V was cut by 5 bases and J by 5 bases, with 9 bases left in between. The CDR3 sequence is 11 residues long. The rearrangement links TRBV20-1 to TRBJ2-5, with D uncertain. The source of this sequence is a woman older than 75 in good health. Sequences were obtained from blood. CDR3 sequence reads: CSALVAETQYF. CDR3 nucleotide sequence: TGCAGTGCTTTGGTCGCGGAGACCCAGTACTTC.